One sample yielded the 21 T cell receptor beta chains listed below, sequenced in a study of CD8 T cells in ankylosing spondylitis. TCRdb called the 5' RACE reads again in MiXCR, with one record for every CDR3 protein. The repertoire holds about 160,000 distinct CDR3 sequences, with 9.8% as singletons. The sequenced sample was blood, either unsorted or a sorted T cell fraction (not recorded which). These receptors all stem from a female donor with ankylosing spondylitis or in good health (not recorded which).

The chain couples TRBV5-5 to TRBJ1-1; D possibly corresponds to TRBD1 (5 bases). The CDR3 is made up of 15 amino acids. With 3 bases removed from V and 0 bases from J, the gap between germline ends came to 12 bases. Germline V gene sequence: CDR1 SGHKS, CDR2 YYEKEE (reference sequence). The CDR3 bases are TGTGCCAGCAGCTGGGACGGATTTATGAACACTGAAGCTTTCTTT. This sequence encodes CASSWDGFMNTEAFF.

This clonotype was counted ten times or more. The V call is TRBV7-9, the J call TRBJ2-3; TRBD2 might be the D (5 bases). Trimming removed 1 base from V and 8 bases from J, with 13 bases in between. The CDR3 covers 14 residues. The germline V gene encodes CDR1 SEHNR and CDR2 FQNEAQ (reference sequence). DNA of the CDR3: TGTGCCAGCAGCTTAGTGCGCCAGGCGGGTACGCAGTATTTT. Its protein is CASSLVRQAGTQYF.

This clonotype has at least ten counts. The chain has TRBV12-3 or TRBV12-4 and TRBJ2-1; D is unresolved. V lost 5 bases and J lost 7, with 12 bases in between. CDR3 size: 13 residues. In DNA form, the CDR3 reads TGTGCCAGCAGTCCCGGGCTGCGAAATGAGCAGTTCTTC. Translating it yields CASSPGLRNEQFF.

The chain carries TRBV27 and TRBJ1-6, with a possible D match to TRBD1 (5 bases). This CDR3 region has 14 residues. Germline loops: CDR1 MNHEY, CDR2 SMNVEV (reference sequence). Trimming removed 8 bases at V and 10 bases at J, with 18 bases between. The CDR3 DNA follows: TGTGCCAGCGCCTCAGGGCTGTTCGGGTCACCCCTCCACTTT. Protein sequence: CASASGLFGSPLHF.

There are a few counts of this clonotype. The rearrangement links TRBV2 to TRBJ2-1; possibly TRBD2 for D (6 bases). This CDR3 spans 17 amino acids. V was trimmed by 3 bases and J by 0 bases, leaving 15 bases between them. CDR1 SNHLY and CDR2 FYNNEI come from the germline V gene. CDR3 nucleotide sequence: TGTGCCAGCAGTGACACTCCCAGCGGGCGCTCCTACAATGAGCAGTTCTTC. This sequence encodes CASSDTPSGRSYNEQFF.

V usage is TRBV19 and J usage is TRBJ2-1, with D possibly matching TRBD2 (5 bases). V was clipped by 4 bases and J by 3 bases, with 7 bases between them. CDR1 LNHDA and CDR2 SQIVND come from the germline V gene (reference sequence). The CDR3 runs to 13 residues. The DNA for the CDR3 is TGTGCCAGTAGTACCGGACTCTACAATGAGCAGTTCTTC. This encodes CASSTGLYNEQFF.

This chain joins TRBV6-1 and TRBJ2-1; D is perhaps TRBD1 or TRBD2 (5 bases each). This CDR3 contains 13 residues. Per germline, CDR1 MNHNS and CDR2 SASEGT. Trimming took 7 bases from V and 10 from J, leaving 17 bases between them. This CDR3 is CASKGVSEGEQFF. The CDR3 nucleotides are TGTGCCAGCAAAGGCGTCTCAGAGGGGGAGCAGTTCTTC.

V usage is TRBV20-1 and J usage is TRBJ2-7; D remains ambiguous. The V end was cut by 0 bases, the J end by 1 base, with 10 bases between. The CDR3 has 14 residues. The germline V gene has CDR1 DFQATT and CDR2 SNEGSKA (reference sequence). CDR3 nucleotides: TGCAGTGCTAGAGATCCATCAATTTCCTACGAGCAGTACTTC. It translates to CSARDPSISYEQYF.

The chain combines TRBV5-6 with TRBJ1-2; possible D gene TRBD1, 6 bases. This CDR3 spans 15 amino acids. Between the trimmed V and J ends, which lost 0 bases and 7 bases, there was a span of 16 bases. The germline gives CDR1 SGHDT, CDR2 YYEEEE. CDR3 protein: CASSLDEGGLTGYTF. The CDR3, as DNA: TGTGCCAGCAGCTTGGATGAGGGGGGCTTAACTGGCTACACCTTC.

This chain links TRBV29-1 with TRBJ2-7; D unresolved. Per the germline V gene, CDR1 is SQVTM and CDR2 is ANQGSEA. Trimming left V 2 bases short and J 0 bases short, with 8 bases between. The CDR3 is 13 residues long. The CDR3 nucleotides read TGCAGCGTTGAAACTCCTCTCTCCTACGAGCAGTACTTC. Translating it yields CSVETPLSYEQYF.

This clonotype was observed a few times. J is TRBJ2-1 and V is TRBV20-1; D not resolved. The CDR3 sequence is 18 residues long. Germline V CDR1 and CDR2: DFQATT, SNEGSKA (reference sequence). V was cut by 3 bases and J by 8 bases, with 29 bases left in between. The CDR3 DNA sequence: TGCAGTGCTAGTCCGGCAGATCGCCCCGACGTTACTTTGGATGAGCAGTTCTTC. It codes for CSASPADRPDVTLDEQFF.

This clonotype was detected a few times. The V call is TRBV7-9, the J call TRBJ1-3, with D unclear. The CDR3 is 14 residues long. Looked up from germline, CDR1 is SEHNR and CDR2 is FQNEAQ (reference sequence). V lost 1 base and J 6 bases, leaving 10 bases between the germline ends. DNA for the CDR3: TGTGCCAGCAGCTTAGAGGCCGGTGAAAACACCATATATTTT. The encoded protein is CASSLEAGENTIYF.

The chain has TRBV2 and TRBJ2-7, with TRBD2 matching over 7 bases. CDR1 is SNHLY and CDR2 is FYNNEI in the germline V gene. The CDR3 extends over 13 amino acids. V lost 6 bases to trimming and J lost 5 bases; unmatched junction nucleotides: 7. This CDR3 reads CASRPTSSDEQYF. CDR3 coding DNA: TGTGCCAGCAGGCCGACTAGCTCTGACGAGCAGTACTTC.

In its sample, this clonotype was seen many times. This chain uses TRBV12-3 or TRBV12-4 with TRBJ1-5; no definite D call. With 2 bases removed from V and 5 bases from J, the gap between germline ends came to 7 bases. There are 13 residues in the CDR3. The CDR3 is CASSLTQHQPQHF. The DNA for the CDR3 is TGTGCCAGCAGTTTAACCCAACATCAGCCCCAGCATTTT.

The chain recombines TRBV2 with TRBJ2-2; 7 positions agree with TRBD2. The germline gives CDR1 SNHLY, CDR2 FYNNEI. Trimming at V came to 8 bases and at J to 5 bases, leaving 11 bases not matched to a gene. The CDR3 length is 15 residues. The CDR3 protein is CASGREGDITGELFF. DNA of the CDR3: TGTGCCAGCGGGAGGGAGGGAGATATAACCGGGGAGCTGTTTTTT.

This clonotype was detected a few times. The V call is TRBV7-6, the J call TRBJ2-7; D not resolved. Germline V gene sequence: CDR1 SGHVS, CDR2 FNYEAQ. V lost 5 bases and J 6 bases, leaving 11 bases between the germline ends. CDR3 length: 12 residues. CDR3 DNA: TGTGCCAGCAGCCCGACTTTAGGCGAGCAGTACTTC. This encodes CASSPTLGEQYF.

This clonotype occurred many times. DNA of the CDR3: TGTGCCAGCAGTTCCGGACTAGCGGGAGGAGGAGATACGCAGTATTTT. Encoded protein: CASSSGLAGGGDTQYF. This rearrangement joins TRBV27 to TRBJ2-3, with 14 bases that match TRBD2. From germline, CDR1 is MNHEY and CDR2 SMNVEV (reference sequence). The CDR3 covers 16 residues. V trimming: 4 bases; J trimming: 5 bases; junction bases outside the gene matches: 5.

The chain recombines TRBV15 with TRBJ2-7, with D unclear. The germline V gene encodes CDR1 LNHNV and CDR2 YYDKDF (reference sequence). Between the trimmed V and J ends, which lost 3 bases and 1 base, there was a span of 7 bases. The CDR3 runs to 13 residues. The chain's CDR3 is CATSRTDSYEQYF. CDR3 in DNA: TGTGCCACCAGCAGGACGGATTCCTACGAGCAGTACTTC.

This clonotype has a count of ten or more. This rearrangement joins TRBV21-1 to TRBJ2-3; the D call in the table, TRBD2, was not verified against the DNA. TRBV21-1 is recorded as a pseudogene. The CDR3 sequence is 14 residues long. CDR3 sequence reads: CASSKVVITDTQYF. CDR3 bases: TGTGCCAGCAGCAAAGTAGTCATCACAGATACGCAGTATTTT.

The chain couples TRBV27 to TRBJ2-1, with 11 bases fitting TRBD2. Germline V gene data show CDR1 as MNHEY and CDR2 as SMNVEV (reference sequence). The CDR3 loop spans 14 amino acids. V trimming: 3 bases; J trimming: 7 bases; junction bases outside the gene matches: 2. The CDR3 sequence is CASSFLAGGNEQFF. The CDR3 nucleotides are TGTGCCAGCAGTTTTCTAGCGGGAGGAAATGAGCAGTTCTTC.

This chain uses TRBV12-3 or TRBV12-4 with TRBJ2-3; either TRBD1 or TRBD2 may fit D (5 bases each). Trimming took off 7 bases at V and 1 base at J, with 9 bases between the two ends. There are 13 residues in the CDR3. CDR3 sequence (DNA): TGTGCCAGCAACACGGGACGCACAGATACGCAGTATTTT. Translating it yields CASNTGRTDTQYF.